This T cell receptor beta chain was retrieved from a study of tumor-infiltrating lymphocytes in oesophageal squamous cell carcinoma (dated by TCRdb to about 2016). The germline V gene encodes CDR1 MNHNY and CDR2 SVGAGI (reference sequence). From the cysteine up to the phenylalanine, the CDR3 has a length of 15 residues. This entry keeps only the CDR3 DNA: 45 bases, framed from base 1. V lost 0 bases and J lost 5 bases; the stretch between them is 12 bases long. In regard to this clonotype: Which antigen it targets is not known. No qualities accompany the bases; no much larger clone lies one base away.

The library was obtained by PCR. The sample was run on an Illumina HiSeq 2000. Using fastp trimming at Q25 and MiXCR clonotype assembly, TCRdb reanalyzed the public sequencing data and kept in-frame beta chains. Entries that share a CDR3 protein sequence are merged under the most common genes and DNA. The sample profile shows about 14,000 distinct CDR3 sequences; roughly 51% of them were found once. Around 35% of the sample is in the top ten clones. Input material: esophageal tumor tissue. Rearrangement joined TRBV6-6 to TRBJ2-3; the D gene is possibly TRBD1 or TRBD2, each agreeing over 5 bases. The TCR sequence derives from a male donor with esophageal squamous cell carcinoma. The CDR3 sequence is CASSYSSRDLDTQYF. The DNA sequence follows: TGTGCCAGCAGTTACTCAAGTCGGGACCTAGATACGCAGTATTTT.